A single sample is the source of the 14 T cell receptor beta chains below, sequenced in a study of blood T cells in healthy people across ages. The use of a sample-barcoded 5' primer and a J-beta primer mix characterized a second PCR of about 7 to 12 cycles. MiXCR was run by TCRdb on the 5' RACE reads, yielding one entry per CDR3 protein. The sample contains about 640,000 distinct CDR3 sequences, 25% to 35% of which appear only once. Material: blood. The source is a woman aged 80 or over in good health.

This clonotype has at least ten counts. V gene TRBV18 combines with J gene TRBJ1-1; 7 bases agree with TRBD1. Germline V gives CDR1 KGHSH, CDR2 LQKENI. The CDR3 covers 15 residues. The trim removed 2 bases at V and 1 base at J, leaving 4 bases unmatched. The chain's CDR3 is CASSPSGQKNTEAFF. For the CDR3, the DNA is TGTGCCAGCTCACCATCGGGACAGAAGAACACTGAAGCTTTCTTT.

This chain joins TRBV29-1 and TRBJ2-1, with 10 bases identical to TRBD1. J lost 4 bases, V lost 6 bases, and 6 bases had no gene match. The CDR3 consists of 14 residues. CDR1 and CDR2 from the germline V gene are SQVTM and ANQGSEA. The chain's CDR3 is CSVERDRGYNEQFF. Written as DNA, the CDR3 is TGCAGCGTCGAGCGGGACAGGGGTTACAATGAGCAGTTCTTC.

In this sample, this clonotype turned up many times. This rearrangement joins TRBV27 to TRBJ2-7, with D hard to call. CDR3 length: 13 amino acids. Germline V gives CDR1 MNHEY, CDR2 SMNVEV (reference sequence). V lost 2 bases and J lost 7, with 12 bases in between. Here the CDR3 DNA reads TGTGCCAGCAGTTTAGAAGGTCGTGGGGAGCAGTACTTC. This codes for CASSLEGRGEQYF.

This clonotype was detected many times. The chain employs TRBV10-3 and TRBJ2-1, with D uncertain. The CDR3 extends over 11 amino acids. V was pared by 10 bases and J by 10 bases, with 14 bases between. The germline V gene has CDR1 ENHRY and CDR2 SYGVKD. The CDR3: CATAYGEEQFF. DNA for the CDR3: TGTGCCACCGCATACGGTGAGGAGCAGTTCTTC.

The sample holds one count of this clonotype. A much larger clonotype is one base distant, so this may be a read error. The rearrangement joins TRBV27 to TRBJ1-2; 7 positions agree with TRBD1. The CDR3 runs 15 residues. V lost 8 bases to trimming and J lost 2 bases; unmatched junction nucleotides: 11. Germline-derived CDR1 and CDR2 are MNHEY and SMNVEV (reference sequence). In DNA form, the CDR3 reads TGTGCCAGCGGTCCCCTAGGACAGGAAAACTATGGCTACACCTTC. Translated: CASGPLGQENYGYTF.

This clonotype was picked up many times. This chain connects TRBV28 to TRBJ1-2; 8 bases agree with TRBD1. Trimming removed 3 bases from V and 8 bases from J; junction bases left unmatched: 8. Germline V lookup: CDR1 MDHEN, CDR2 SYDVKM. The CDR3 loop spans 14 amino acids. This CDR3 reads CASSFETGAEGYTF. The CDR3, as DNA: TGTGCCAGCAGTTTTGAGACAGGGGCTGAGGGCTACACCTTC.

This clonotype showed up many times. The chain joins TRBV9 to TRBJ2-1; D is ambiguous. V shed 3 bases and J shed 6 bases, with 16 bases lying between them. This CDR3 has 15 amino acids. The germline CDR1 and CDR2 sequences are SGDLS and YYNGEE. DNA of the CDR3: TGTGCCAGCAGCGCTACTCCCCGCCTCGCCAATGAGCAGTTCTTC. This sequence encodes CASSATPRLANEQFF.

The CDR3 spells CSANSPGQSNTEAFF. The CDR3 DNA sequence: TGCAGTGCTAACTCACCGGGACAGAGTAACACTGAAGCTTTCTTT. The V gene is TRBV20-1, the J gene TRBJ1-1; 7 bases are shared with TRBD1. J lost 2 bases, V lost 4 bases, and 10 bases had no gene match. The CDR3 covers 15 residues. Germline assignment: CDR1 DFQATT and CDR2 SNEGSKA (reference sequence).

In this sample, this clonotype turned up many times. The rearrangement links TRBV9 to TRBJ1-2; 7 nucleotides align to TRBD1. Germline V gene sequence: CDR1 SGDLS, CDR2 YYNGEE. V dropped 2 bases and J dropped 4; count of bases not matched to a gene: 8. CDR3 length equals 15 residues. In nucleotides, the CDR3 is TGTGCCAGCAGCGTCCGGGACAGAACCGGCTATGGCTACACCTTC. It encodes CASSVRDRTGYGYTF.

This clonotype showed up just a few times. A much larger clone is a single base away; this may be a read error. The J gene is TRBJ2-7, the V gene TRBV20-1; TRBD2 aligns across 11 bases. The V gene end was trimmed by 2 bases and the J gene end by 7 bases; junction bases not matched to a gene: 10. Germline values: CDR1 DFQATT, CDR2 SNEGSKA (reference sequence). There are 15 residues in the CDR3. The CDR3 DNA follows: TGCAGTGCTAGACCGCTAGCGGGGGGATACAATGAGCAGTACTTC. Protein product: CSARPLAGGYNEQYF.

On this clonotype: A much bigger clone sits one base away, suggesting this may be a read error. The rearrangement joins TRBV12-3 or TRBV12-4 to TRBJ2-3; no reliable D call. V gave up 8 bases and J gave up 3 bases, with 12 bases separating them. This CDR3 has 13 residues. The CDR3 region has the DNA TGTGCCAGCGGCCTTGACACGACAGATACGCAGTATTTT. Amino acid sequence: CASGLDTTDTQYF.

In this sample, this clonotype turned up once. The chain links TRBV27 to TRBJ1-5, with a tentative D call TRBD1 (5 bases). The CDR3 has 16 residues. Germline V gives CDR1 MNHEY, CDR2 SMNVEV (reference sequence). V lost 4 bases and J 4 bases, leaving 17 bases between the germline ends. The CDR3 sequence: CASSSRLGGANQPQHF. In nucleotides, the CDR3 is TGTGCCAGCAGTTCGCGGTTAGGCGGGGCGAATCAGCCCCAGCATTTT.

This clonotype was found many times. This chain joins TRBV6-1 and TRBJ2-7, with 7 positions matching TRBD1. CDR3 length equals 14 residues. The V and J ends lost 4 bases and 1 base, in that order; junction bases with no gene match: 4. Germline V gives CDR1 MNHNS, CDR2 SASEGT. The CDR3 protein is CASSARDSSYEQYF. CDR3 DNA: TGTGCCAGCAGTGCACGGGACAGTTCCTACGAGCAGTACTTC.

This clonotype was seen only a few times. The DNA is left out, because the CDR3 cannot be placed on it with certainty; the CDR3 is given as TCRdb lists it. The chain is built from TRBV7-5 and TRBJ2-2; the listed D gene, TRBD1, was not tested against the DNA. TRBV7-5 is tagged as a pseudogene. The CDR3 is 18 residues long, counting both termini. CDR3 protein: CISVPEASGTPNTGELFF.